This TCR beta chain appears in the sequencing data of a study of blood T cells in healthy people across ages. Germline V CDR1 and CDR2: SEHNR, FQNEAQ (reference sequence). The germline V and J ends were trimmed by 8 bases and 0 bases, with 11 bases remaining between them. The CDR3 contains 14 residues. Each sample yielded at least 6 micrograms of PBMC total RNA. General observations from the study: One million T cells yielded diversity estimates that were considered underestimates.

A note on this clonotype: The antigen remains unidentified.

For the second PCR, which ran for 7 to 11 cycles, a sample-barcoded 5' primer and a J-beta primer mix were used. TCRdb reanalysed the 5' RACE reads using MiXCR and keeps one entry per CDR3 protein. In the table there are under 1,100,000 distinct CDR3 sequences, about 23% of which are singletons. The data also belong to a second study, concerning T cells of mothers and their children. From that report: Thymic selection molds TCR recombination output in a comparable way in related and unrelated pairs.

This receptor was taken from a girl aged 2-10 years in good health. The specimen was blood. J is TRBJ1-5 and V is TRBV7-9; unclear D gene. CDR3 DNA sequence: TGTGCCAGCGGAACACCTGATAGCAATCAGCCCCAGCATTTT. Its translation is CASGTPDSNQPQHF.